This entry concerns a single TCR beta chain. Its specificity is not known. Other DNA sequences within the sample encode an identical CDR3. The record originates from a study of cytomegalovirus exposure and HLA in healthy donors. Notes on the study in general: Researchers reported from a later analysis that most CMV-associated TCR beta chains appeared HLA-restricted. Most TCR sequences proved rare, with some public TCRs found in many donors.

V gave up 0 bases and J gave up 8 bases, with 14 bases separating them. Germline CDR1 SGHDT, CDR2 YYEEEE. The CDR3 loop spans 14 amino acids. PCR was performed using 60 Vbeta and 13 Jbeta primers. Profiling relied on immunoSEQ multiplex PCR, and the TCRdb table lists in-frame clones only, not all of them. Of some 110,000 clones in the sample, 10% are singletons; the top ten hold approximately 6%. The V call is TRBV5-6, the J call TRBJ1-2, with D unclear. The sequence was obtained from a man in his forties in good health and CMV-seropositive. The sequenced sample consisted of PBMCs. The CDR3 coding sequence is TGTGCCAGCAGCTTGGGCACTAACACCGGGGGCTACACCTTC. The encoded protein is CASSLGTNTGGYTF. Combining the CDR3 with reference TRBV5-6 and TRBJ1-2 gives the whole variable domain DAGVTQSPTHLIKTRGQQVTLRCSPKSGHDTVSWYQQALGQGPQFIFQYYEEEERQRGNFPDRFSGHQFPNYSSELNVNALLLGDSALYLCASSLGTNTGGYTFGSGTRLTVV.